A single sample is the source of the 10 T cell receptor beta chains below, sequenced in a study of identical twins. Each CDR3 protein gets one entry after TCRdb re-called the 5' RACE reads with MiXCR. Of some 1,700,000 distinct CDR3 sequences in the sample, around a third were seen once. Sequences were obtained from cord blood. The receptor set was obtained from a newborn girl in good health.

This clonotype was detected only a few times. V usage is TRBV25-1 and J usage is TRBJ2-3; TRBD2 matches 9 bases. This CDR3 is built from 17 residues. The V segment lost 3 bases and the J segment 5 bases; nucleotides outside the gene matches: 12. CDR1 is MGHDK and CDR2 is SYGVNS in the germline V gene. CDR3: CASSESVAGGLKDTQYF. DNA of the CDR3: TGTGCCAGCAGTGAGAGCGTTGCGGGGGGGCTTAAAGATACGCAGTATTTT.

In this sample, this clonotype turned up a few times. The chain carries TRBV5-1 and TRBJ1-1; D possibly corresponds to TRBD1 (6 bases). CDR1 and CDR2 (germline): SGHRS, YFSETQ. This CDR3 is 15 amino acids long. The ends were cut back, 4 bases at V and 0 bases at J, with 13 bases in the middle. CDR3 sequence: CASSPGQSMNTEAFF. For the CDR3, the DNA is TGCGCCAGCAGCCCAGGACAGTCCATGAACACTGAAGCTTTCTTT.

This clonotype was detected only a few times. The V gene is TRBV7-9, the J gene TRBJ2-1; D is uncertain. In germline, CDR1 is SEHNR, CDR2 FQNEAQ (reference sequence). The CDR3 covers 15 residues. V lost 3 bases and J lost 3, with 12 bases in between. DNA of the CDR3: TGTGCCAGCAGCTTGGCCCCCGGGCTCTACAATGAGCAGTTCTTC. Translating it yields CASSLAPGLYNEQFF.

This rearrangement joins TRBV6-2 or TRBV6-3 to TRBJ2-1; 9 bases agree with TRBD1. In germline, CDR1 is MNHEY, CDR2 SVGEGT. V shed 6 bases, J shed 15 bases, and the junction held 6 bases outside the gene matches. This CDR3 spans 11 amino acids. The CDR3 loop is CASSSGTGWFF. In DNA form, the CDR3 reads TGTGCCAGCAGCTCCGGGACAGGGTGGTTCTTC.

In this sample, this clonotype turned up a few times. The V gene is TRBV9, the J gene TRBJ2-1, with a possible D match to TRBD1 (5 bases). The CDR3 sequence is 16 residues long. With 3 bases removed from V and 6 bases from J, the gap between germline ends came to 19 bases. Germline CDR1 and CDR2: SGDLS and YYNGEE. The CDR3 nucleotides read TGTGCCAGCAGCGCCGACGCAGGGCCCCCGGTCAATGAGCAGTTCTTC. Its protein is CASSADAGPPVNEQFF.

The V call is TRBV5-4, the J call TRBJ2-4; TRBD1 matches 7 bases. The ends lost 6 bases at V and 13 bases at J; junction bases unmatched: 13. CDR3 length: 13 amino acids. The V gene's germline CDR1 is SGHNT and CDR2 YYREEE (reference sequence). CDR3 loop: CASTRTDQGEQYF. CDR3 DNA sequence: TGTGCCAGCACCAGGACAGACCAGGGGGAGCAGTACTTC.

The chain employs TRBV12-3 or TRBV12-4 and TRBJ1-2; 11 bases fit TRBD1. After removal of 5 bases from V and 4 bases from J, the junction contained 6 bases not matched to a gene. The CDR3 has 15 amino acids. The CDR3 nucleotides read TGTGCCAGCAGTGCCCGGACAGGGGGCGGCTATGGCTACACCTTC. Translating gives CASSARTGGGYGYTF.

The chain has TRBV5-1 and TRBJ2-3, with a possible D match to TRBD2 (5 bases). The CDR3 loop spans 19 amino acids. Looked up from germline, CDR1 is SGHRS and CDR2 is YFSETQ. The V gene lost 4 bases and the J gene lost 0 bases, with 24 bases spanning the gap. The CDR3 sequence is CASSGGLMREKTSTDTQYF. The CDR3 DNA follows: TGCGCCAGCAGCGGAGGTCTTATGAGAGAGAAAACTAGCACAGATACGCAGTATTTT.

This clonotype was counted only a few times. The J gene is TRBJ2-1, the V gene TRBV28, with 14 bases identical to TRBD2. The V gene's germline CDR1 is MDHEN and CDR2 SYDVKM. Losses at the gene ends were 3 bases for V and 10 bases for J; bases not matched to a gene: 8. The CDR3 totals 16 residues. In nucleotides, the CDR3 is TGTGCCAGCAGTTTCCCCGGGACTAGCGGGAGTCTAGAGCAGTTCTTC. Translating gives CASSFPGTSGSLEQFF.

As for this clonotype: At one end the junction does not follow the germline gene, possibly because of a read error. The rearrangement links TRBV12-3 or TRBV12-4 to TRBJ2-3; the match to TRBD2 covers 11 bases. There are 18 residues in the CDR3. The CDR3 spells CAGSLVVAGGPLTDTQYF. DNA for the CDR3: TGTGCCGGCAGTTTAGTAGTAGCGGGAGGGCCCCTCACAGATACGCAGTATTTT.